The 30 T cell receptor beta chains below all came from one sample that was sequenced in a study of cytomegalovirus exposure and HLA in healthy donors. The table came from immunoSEQ multiplex PCR; TCRdb's copy has only in-frame clones and leaves some out. Counted here are 100,000 to 120,000 clones, about 88% occurring once; the ten biggest clones make up roughly 4.2%. The sample was PBMCs. These receptors came from a woman between 18 and 29 years old in good health and CMV-seropositive.

The V call is TRBV9, the J call TRBJ1-4; 7 nucleotides match TRBD1. The junction had 6 bases not matched to a gene; V was cut back by 4 bases and J by 0 bases. The germline gives CDR1 SGDLS, CDR2 YYNGEE. There are 16 residues in the CDR3. CDR3 sequence (DNA): TGTGCCAGCAGCTCCGGGACAGTCTCAACTAATGAAAAACTGTTTTTT. This codes for CASSSGTVSTNEKLFF. Full variable domain (missing parts from reference TRBV9 and TRBJ1-4): DSGVTQTPKHLITATGQRVTLRCSPRSGDLSVYWYQQSLDQGLQFLIQYYNGEERAKGNILERFSAQQFPDLHSELNLSSLELGDSALYFCASSSGTVSTNEKLFFGSGTQLSVL.

This chain links TRBV11-2 with TRBJ1-1; D is ambiguous. The CDR3 runs to 13 residues. V was pared by 5 bases and J by 1 base, with 8 bases between. The germline CDR1 and CDR2 sequences are SGHAT and FQNNGV. The chain's CDR3 is CASSLRGNTEAFF. DNA of the CDR3: TGTGCCAGCAGCCTCCGCGGGAACACTGAAGCTTTCTTT.

The chain carries TRBV5-6 and TRBJ2-7; 13 nucleotides align to TRBD2. Looked up from germline, CDR1 is SGHDT and CDR2 is YYEEEE. V trimming: 4 bases; J trimming: 3 bases; junction bases outside the gene matches: 4. CDR3 length: 15 amino acids. CDR3 in amino acids: CASSEGLAGHYEQYF. In DNA form, the CDR3 reads TGTGCCAGCAGCGAGGGACTAGCGGGACACTACGAGCAGTACTTC.

This rearrangement joins TRBV25-1 to TRBJ1-1, with 7 bases fitting TRBD1. CDR1 is MGHDK, CDR2 SYGVNS, per germline. The CDR3 is 15 amino acids. V shed 10 bases, J shed 4 bases, and the junction held 15 bases outside the gene matches. In DNA form, the CDR3 reads TGTGCCACCTCAGCAGGGGGAGGCAGGGGCACTGAAGCTTTCTTT. This sequence encodes CATSAGGGRGTEAFF.

The gene calls are TRBV18 and TRBJ1-5; no reliable D call. The V end lost 2 bases, the J end lost 4 bases, and 12 bases lay between the germline ends. The germline V gene encodes CDR1 KGHSH and CDR2 LQKENI. CDR3 length: 15 residues. The CDR3 sequence: CASSPSSGVNQPQHF. The CDR3 DNA follows: TGTGCCAGCTCACCATCTTCGGGAGTAAATCAGCCCCAGCATTTT.

The chain combines TRBV2 with TRBJ2-1; maybe TRBD1 (5 bases). In germline, CDR1 is SNHLY, CDR2 FYNNEI. CDR3 length equals 16 residues. The ends were cut back, 6 bases at V and 4 bases at J, with 19 bases in the middle. CDR3 loop: CASRDTNSKAYNEQFF. The DNA for the CDR3 is TGTGCCAGCAGGGACACTAACTCTAAAGCTTACAATGAGCAGTTCTTC.

The chain's CDR3 is CASSFRDPPRETQYF. The CDR3 nucleotides are TGTGCCAGCAGTTTCCGGGATCCGCCGAGGGAGACCCAGTACTTC. The V call is TRBV6-4, the J call TRBJ2-5; tentative D call: TRBD2 (5 bases). The CDR3 is made up of 15 amino acids. The V gene's germline CDR1 is MRHNA and CDR2 SNTAGT. V was cut by 5 bases and J by 5 bases, with 18 bases left in between.

This chain connects TRBV15 to TRBJ2-3; 7 nucleotides line up with TRBD1. The CDR3 runs to 14 residues. The ends lost 5 bases at V and 4 bases at J; junction bases unmatched: 6. Germline V CDR1 and CDR2: LNHNV, YYDKDF (reference sequence). The CDR3 coding sequence is TGTGCCACCAGCCGAAGACAGGGCGCAGATACGCAGTATTTT. Residues: CATSRRQGADTQYF.

The chain combines TRBV28 with TRBJ2-7; TRBD1 is a possible D gene (5 bases). Germline CDR1 is MDHEN and CDR2 is SYDVKM. The V end was cut by 10 bases, the J end by 3 bases, with 16 bases between. The CDR3 is 13 amino acids. DNA of the CDR3: TGTGCCACCACCGAACAGGCCTACTACGAGCAGTACTTC. This translates into CATTEQAYYEQYF.

The V call is TRBV15, the J call TRBJ1-1; weak D call: TRBD1 (5 bases). Germline V CDR1 and CDR2: LNHNV, YYDKDF (reference sequence). V lost 5 bases to trimming and J lost 4 bases, with 11 bases between them. The CDR3 is made up of 13 amino acids. CDR3 protein: CATSGPGGTEAFF. CDR3 bases: TGTGCCACCAGCGGACCCGGGGGCACTGAAGCTTTCTTT.

This chain links TRBV27 with TRBJ2-5, with TRBD2 identical over 11 bases. Losses at the gene ends were 5 bases for V and 2 bases for J; bases not matched to a gene: 4. This CDR3 region has 15 residues. Germline V lookup: CDR1 MNHEY, CDR2 SMNVEV (reference sequence). The CDR3 DNA reads as TGTGCCAGCAGTACCAGGACTAGCGGGCAAGAGACCCAGTACTTC. As protein: CASSTRTSGQETQYF.

The chain links TRBV30 to TRBJ2-5; 9 bases fit TRBD2. This CDR3 has 14 amino acids. With 5 bases clipped from V and 3 bases from J, the junction kept 7 bases outside the gene matches. Per the germline V gene, CDR1 is GTSNPN and CDR2 is SVGIG (reference sequence). CDR3 nucleotides: TGTGCCTGGGTTCGACTAGCGGTCGAAGAGACCCAGTACTTC. Protein sequence: CAWVRLAVEETQYF. The full variable domain, with the rest looked up from reference TRBV30 and TRBJ2-5, is SQTIHQWPATLVQPVGSPLSLECTVEGTSNPNLYWYRQAAGRGLQLLFYSVGIGQISSEVPQNLSASRPQDRQFILSSKKLLLSDSGFYLCAWVRLAVEETQYFGPGTRLLVL.

V usage is TRBV5-1 and J usage is TRBJ2-7, with D tentatively TRBD1 (6 bases). V was cut by 4 bases and J by 1 base, with 15 bases left in between. Germline-derived CDR1 and CDR2 are SGHRS and YFSETQ. This CDR3 contains 15 residues. Written as DNA, the CDR3 is TGCGCCAGCAGCGCCGCTCCGGGACAATCCTACGAGCAGTACTTC. Translation gives CASSAAPGQSYEQYF.

This clone was counted once. The CDR3 region is CASRSNEKLFF. For the CDR3, the DNA is TGTGCCAGCAGGTCGAATGAAAAACTGTTTTTT. This chain uses TRBV11-3 with TRBJ1-4; D is unresolved. Looked up from germline, CDR1 is SGHNT and CDR2 is YENEEA. This CDR3 is built from 11 residues. Deletions cut 6 bases from V and 5 bases from J, with 4 bases between. The full variable domain, completed using reference TRBV11-3 and TRBJ1-4, is EAGVVQSPRYKIIEKKQPVAFWCNPISGHNTLYWYLQNLGQGPELLIRYENEEAVDDSQLPKDRFSAERLKGVDSTLKIQPAELGDSAVYLCASRSNEKLFFGSGTQLSVL.

The CDR3, as DNA: TGTGCCAGCAGTTGGGGGGGACCAACCTACAATGAGCAGTTCTTC. The encoded protein is CASSWGGPTYNEQFF. The chain joins TRBV6-5 to TRBJ2-1; 7 bases match TRBD2. The V segment lost 4 bases and the J segment 2 bases; nucleotides outside the gene matches: 5. The germline V gene has CDR1 MNHEY and CDR2 SVGAGI. This CDR3 has 15 amino acids.

The table lists this clone with a count of one. The chain's CDR3 is CASTPLGDAGELFF. DNA of the CDR3: TGTGCCAGCACCCCATTGGGAGACGCCGGGGAGCTGTTTTTT. The chain recombines TRBV6-1 with TRBJ2-2, with TRBD2 as a possible D gene (5 bases). Trimming cost V 7 bases and J 6 bases, with 15 bases left between them. Germline values: CDR1 MNHNS, CDR2 SASEGT. The length of the CDR3 is 14 residues.

The CDR3 spells CASRSTQGKNTEAFF. CDR3 bases: TGCGCCAGCAGAAGTACTCAGGGTAAGAACACTGAAGCTTTCTTT. The chain joins TRBV5-1 to TRBJ1-1; D possibly corresponds to TRBD1 (5 bases). The germline V gene encodes CDR1 SGHRS and CDR2 YFSETQ. The ends were cut back, 5 bases at V and 1 base at J, with 15 bases in the middle. The CDR3 is 15 amino acids.

This chain joins TRBV25-1 and TRBJ2-1, with TRBD2 as a possible D gene (5 bases). V was trimmed by 3 bases and J by 0 bases, leaving 9 bases between them. Germline V CDR1 and CDR2: MGHDK, SYGVNS. The CDR3 has 15 amino acids. The CDR3 loop reads CASSDIASSYNEQFF. The CDR3 DNA reads TGTGCCAGCAGTGACATAGCGAGCTCCTACAATGAGCAGTTCTTC.

In its sample, this clone was seen once. The gene calls are TRBV27 and TRBJ1-1; D uncertain. This CDR3 is 14 amino acids long. V was trimmed by 6 bases and J by 4 bases, leaving 15 bases between them. Germline V gene sequence: CDR1 MNHEY, CDR2 SMNVEV (reference sequence). The CDR3 bases are TGTGCCAGCAGCACTCGAAAACTCGGCACTGAAGCTTTCTTT. Translation gives CASSTRKLGTEAFF.

The CDR3 DNA is TGCAGCGGGAGGGACGGGGATTCACCCCTCCACTTT. It yields the protein CSGRDGDSPLHF. The rearrangement uses TRBV29-1 and TRBJ1-6, with D tentatively TRBD1 (5 bases). V was clipped by 7 bases and J by 8 bases, with 12 bases between them. Germline loops: CDR1 SQVTM, CDR2 ANQGSEA. The CDR3 loop spans 12 amino acids.

The CDR3 bases are TGCGCCAGCAGCAACGCAGGGTCAAACTATGGCTACACCTTC. It yields the protein CASSNAGSNYGYTF. The V gene is TRBV5-1, the J gene TRBJ1-2, with a tentative D call TRBD1 (5 bases). This CDR3 spans 14 amino acids. V was pared by 4 bases and J by 2 bases, with 12 bases between. Germline V lookup: CDR1 SGHRS, CDR2 YFSETQ.

The chain links TRBV13 to TRBJ2-7; 9 bases line up with TRBD1. Germline loops: CDR1 PRHDT, CDR2 FYEKMQ (reference sequence). The CDR3 has 15 residues. V dropped 1 base and J dropped 2; count of bases not matched to a gene: 3. The CDR3 here is CASSLVRQGAYEQYF. CDR3 in DNA: TGTGCCAGCAGCTTAGTGCGACAGGGGGCCTACGAGCAGTACTTC.

The V and J genes are TRBV7-9 and TRBJ1-5; D remains ambiguous. The CDR3 length is 15 residues. Trimming shortened V by 4 bases and J by 2 bases, and 12 bases separated the two germline ends. CDR1 and CDR2 (germline): SEHNR, FQNEAQ (reference sequence). DNA of the CDR3: TGTGCCAGCAGCTCCAGACAAGAGCGCAATCAGCCCCAGCATTTT. It specifies CASSSRQERNQPQHF.

The chain combines TRBV5-4 with TRBJ1-2; D unresolved. V shed 7 bases and J shed 3 bases, with 13 bases lying between them. The CDR3 spans 13 residues. Germline loops: CDR1 SGHNT, CDR2 YYREEE (reference sequence). The CDR3 nucleotides are TGTGCCAGCGCCTCCGGTCCCGACTATGGCTACACCTTC. Translated, it gives CASASGPDYGYTF.

The chain carries TRBV6-6 and TRBJ2-2, with TRBD1 matching 7 bases. J lost 0 bases, V lost 5 bases, and 6 bases had no gene match. Germline V CDR1 and CDR2: MNHNY, SVGAGI (reference sequence). The CDR3 contains 16 residues. CDR3: CASSGSGTANTGELFF. The CDR3 DNA sequence: TGTGCCAGCAGTGGGAGTGGGACAGCGAACACCGGGGAGCTGTTTTTT.

The chain has TRBV5-4 and TRBJ2-5; D not resolved. The CDR3 covers 14 residues. V was trimmed by 1 base and J by 2 bases, leaving 9 bases between them. CDR1 is SGHNT, CDR2 YYREEE, per germline (reference sequence). CDR3 nucleotides: TGTGCCAGCAGCTTGACCCAGGAACAAGAGACCCAGTACTTC. Its translation is CASSLTQEQETQYF.

The CDR3 DNA sequence: TGCGCCAGCAGCTTTTTACAGGGAGGGGAGACCCAGTACTTC. Translated, it gives CASSFLQGGETQYF. The V call is TRBV5-1, the J call TRBJ2-5; D might be TRBD2 (7 bases). This CDR3 has 14 residues. V lost 2 bases, J lost 5 bases, and 13 bases lay in between. Germline values: CDR1 SGHRS, CDR2 YFSETQ. Supplemented by reference TRBV5-1 and TRBJ2-5, the full variable domain reads KAGVTQTPRYLIKTRGQQVTLSCSPISGHRSVSWYQQTPGQGLQFLFEYFSETQRNKGNFPGRFSGRQFSNSRSEMNVSTLELGDSALYLCASSFLQGGETQYFGPGTRLLVL.

CDR3: CASSHRDRGSEQYF. DNA for the CDR3: TGTGCCAGCAGTCACCGGGACAGGGGGTCCGAGCAGTACTTC. V and J are TRBV28 and TRBJ2-7; 11 nucleotides agree with TRBD1. V was pared by 5 bases and J by 6 bases, with 6 bases of the junction left unmatched. CDR1 is MDHEN, CDR2 SYDVKM, per germline. This CDR3 comprises 14 residues.

This clone was detected once. The chain employs TRBV7-9 and TRBJ2-5, with 8 bases identical to TRBD2. Germline V gene sequence: CDR1 SEHNR, CDR2 FQNEAQ (reference sequence). The CDR3 is made up of 13 amino acids. Unmatched junction bases numbered 1, after V lost 4 bases and J lost 3 bases. The CDR3 DNA reads TGTGCCAGCAGCTCCGGGGGGGAAGAGACCCAGTACTTC. Its protein is CASSSGGEETQYF.

V gene TRBV2 combines with J gene TRBJ2-3; possible D gene TRBD2, 5 bases. V was clipped by 6 bases and J by 3 bases, with 13 bases between them. Germline V CDR1 and CDR2: SNHLY, FYNNEI. The CDR3 sequence is 14 residues long. The DNA of the CDR3 is TGTGCCAGCAGCCTCGGGGTCTGGACAGATACGCAGTATTTT. Translating gives CASSLGVWTDTQYF.